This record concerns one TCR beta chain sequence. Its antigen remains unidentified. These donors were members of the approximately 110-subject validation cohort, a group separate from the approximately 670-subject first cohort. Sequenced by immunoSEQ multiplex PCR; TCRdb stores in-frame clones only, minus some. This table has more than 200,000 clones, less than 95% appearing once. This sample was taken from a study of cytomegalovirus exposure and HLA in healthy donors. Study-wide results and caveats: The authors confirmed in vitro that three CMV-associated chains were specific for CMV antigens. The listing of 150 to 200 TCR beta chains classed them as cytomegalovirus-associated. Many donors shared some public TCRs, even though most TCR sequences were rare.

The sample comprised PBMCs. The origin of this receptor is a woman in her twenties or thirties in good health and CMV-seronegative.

This CDR3 reads CSVLRGNSHNEQFF. DNA for the CDR3: TGCAGCGTTCTCAGGGGAAATTCACACAATGAGCAGTTCTTC. The chain joins TRBV29-1 to TRBJ2-1, with D perhaps matching TRBD1 (6 bases). Trimming took off 5 bases at V and 5 bases at J, with 16 bases between the two ends. The germline gives CDR1 SQVTM, CDR2 ANQGSEA. This CDR3 spans 14 amino acids.